This entry lists 4 T cell receptor beta chains sequenced from one sample in a study of T cell clones after liver transplantation. Repertoires were generated with immunoSEQ multiplex PCR, while TCRdb's copy carries only in-frame clones and drops some. Among approximately 65,000 clones listed, about 91% were seen once. The source was CD4+ T cells from blood, collected less than 27 months after liver transplant. These TCRs come from a human patient who received a liver transplant. A subset of T cells may come from the graft donor.

This chain uses TRBV18 with TRBJ2-1; D is unclear. Deletions cut 4 bases from V and 8 bases from J, with 15 bases between. CDR3 length: 14 residues. The germline gives CDR1 KGHSH, CDR2 LQKENI. CDR3 sequence (DNA): TGTGCCAGCTCACGGCTAGACCAGACCGATGAGCAGTTCTTC. As protein: CASSRLDQTDEQFF.

This clone was seen a handful of times. The chain uses TRBV6-5 and TRBJ2-7; D is undetermined. CDR1 MNHEY and CDR2 SVGAGI come from the germline V gene. V was cut by 2 bases and J by 0 bases, with 14 bases left in between. The CDR3 runs to 16 residues. CDR3: CASSYTPGSSSYEQYF. The CDR3, as DNA: TGTGCCAGCAGTTACACTCCCGGGTCTAGCTCCTACGAGCAGTACTTC.

The genes are TRBV7-2 and TRBJ1-1; D unclear. V lost 5 bases and J 3 bases, leaving 13 bases between the germline ends. The CDR3 is made up of 14 amino acids. Looked up from germline, CDR1 is SGHTA and CDR2 is FQGNSA. This chain's CDR3 is CASSLRPGDTEAFF. Written as DNA, the CDR3 is TGTGCCAGCAGCCTTAGGCCCGGGGACACTGAAGCTTTCTTT.

DNA for the CDR3: TGTGCCAGCAGCATACAGGCGGCACAAGAGACCCAGTACTTC. It codes for CASSIQAAQETQYF. The chain has TRBV5-4 and TRBJ2-5; a possible D gene is TRBD1 (5 bases). The V gene's germline CDR1 is SGHNT and CDR2 YYREEE (reference sequence). Trimming took 4 bases from V and 2 from J, leaving 12 bases between them. The CDR3 contains 14 residues.